Many counts were recorded for the clone carrying this T cell receptor beta chain. The CDR3 sequence is 13 residues long. Per germline, CDR1 SQVTM and CDR2 ANQGSEA. Trimming cost V 7 bases and J 9 bases; bases outside gene matches: 9. Using its own MiXCR run on the 5' RACE reads, TCRdb lists one record per CDR3 protein. Of about 48,000 distinct CDR3 sequences listed, 5.6% are singletons. This record comes from a study of early T cells in non-severe SARS-CoV-2 infection. Sequenced: whole blood. The chain combines TRBV29-1 with TRBJ1-6; TRBD1 matches 7 bases. The TCR sequence derives from an adult who was a healthcare worker with PCR-confirmed SARS-CoV-2 infection or an uninfected control (not recorded which). As DNA, the CDR3 is TGCAGCGCTCAGACAGGGCCGACTTCACCCCTCCACTTT. Translation: CSAQTGPTSPLHF.